This TCR beta chain was retrieved from a study of shared clonotypes between healthy human individuals. Turning to the study itself: Donors consisted of a couple of women and a few men between 18 and 49.

In the case of this clone: Its antigen is currently unknown.

Study-wide points: Roughly 5% of naive CD4 clonotypes were shared across a few donors.

Original methodology: ImmunoSEQ gave junction-only sequences without quality scores, so filtering differed. Profiling relied on immunoSEQ multiplex PCR, and the TCRdb table lists in-frame clones only, not all of them. The V and J calls and clone size were taken over from that table, and D and trimming were inferred from the DNA. The sample lists 2 million to 2.5 million clones; over 85% were seen once. The ends lost 4 bases at V and 5 bases at J; junction bases unmatched: 11. The CDR3 is 16 residues long. Germline CDR1 SGDLS, CDR2 YYNGEE. This receptor was identified in a man aged 18-30 years in good health. Some clones in this sample may be carry-over from other donors' samples. The sequencing sample was made of naive CD4+ T cells from PBMCs. Subset denoted: CD45RA+ positively selected. V gene TRBV9 combines with J gene TRBJ2-2, with 7 bases fitting TRBD2. The CDR3 sequence: CASSPLPAGATGELFF. The CDR3 nucleotides read TGTGCCAGCAGCCCACTCCCGGCGGGAGCTACCGGGGAGCTGTTTTTT.